This T cell receptor (beta chain) was identified during a study of blood T cell repertoires in COVID-19. Study-level information: The United States, Italy and Spain were the sources of the acute and convalescent COVID-19 samples.

The data were produced by immunoSEQ multiplex PCR, yet TCRdb's version contains in-frame clones alone and is incomplete. Of 200,000 to 250,000 clones detected, around nine tenths appear once; the ten largest clones hold 1.5% to 2%. CDR1 and CDR2 (germline): SGDLS, YYNGEE. The CDR3 sequence is 13 residues long. J lost 14 bases, V lost 6 bases, and 11 bases had no gene match. The TCR originated in an older woman who had recovered from COVID-19. The chain recombines TRBV9 with TRBJ1-6; the match to TRBD1 covers 7 bases. The sequenced material came from peripheral blood. The CDR3 reads CASTRGPSATLHF. The CDR3 coding sequence is TGTGCCAGCACGAGGGGGCCCTCTGCGACCCTCCACTTT.